This T cell receptor beta chain was captured in a study of T-cell reconstitution after alpha-beta-depleted transplantation in children. TCRbeta library construction was performed incorporating unique molecular identifiers. TCRdb redid the calling of the PCR reads with MiXCR, one entry per CDR3 protein. The table lists 600,000 to 800,000 distinct CDR3 sequences, around 12% of them singletons. The study, taken as a whole, reports: As was reported, about two months after transplant, alpha-beta T cells came from several hundred expanded graft clones. Some patients showed high day-60 TCRbeta diversity, which derived from surviving recipient T cells and thymic progenitors. At one year after transplant, newly produced T cells mostly accounted for T-cell counts and diversity.

Trimming removed 2 bases from V and 1 base from J, with 14 bases in between. CDR1 is MDHEN and CDR2 is SYDVKM in the germline V gene. This CDR3 is built from 16 residues. This clonotype has a single count. Antigen: not known. Sample: PBMCs, taken before TCRalphabeta/CD19-depleted stem cell transplant. The chain joins TRBV28 to TRBJ1-2; D gene unclear. The source of this sequence is a girl under 10 years old with congenital amegakaryocytic thrombocytopenia, due to receive a stem cell transplant. The CDR3 DNA reads as TGTGCCAGCAGTTTACCGAAGGGAATAGATAACTATGGCTACACCTTC. Translation gives CASSLPKGIDNYGYTF.